Listed below are T cell receptor beta chains from one sample, sequenced in a study of blood T cells in healthy people across ages. Each CDR3 protein is one row after TCRdb ran MiXCR on the 5' RACE reads. This table has around 670,000 distinct CDR3 sequences, approximately 30% appearing once. Sequencing used blood. The source is a woman aged 80 or over in good health. Both conserved end residues are part of each CDR3. Clone size appears in some rows only: once, few, many, or a class for an expanded clone.

many | TRBJ2-2 | TRBV19 | CASRAQGSRTGELFF
few | TRBJ1-4 | TRBV29-1 | CSVERTGPRERATNEKLFF
many | TRBJ1-6 | TRBV14 | CASSPTRRDSPLHF
many | TRBJ2-5 | TRBV30 | CAWRILAGEETQYF
. | TRBJ2-3 | TRBV15 | CATSRGRGSTDTQYF
. | TRBJ1-1 | TRBV29-1 | CSVVLNTEAFF
many | TRBJ2-1 | TRBV9 | CASRGGPGLAGGDNEQFF
once | TRBJ2-5 | TRBV5-1 | CASSSTGPQAETQYF
. | TRBJ1-2 | TRBV6-2/TRBV6-3 | CASRYGAYGYTF
few | TRBJ1-2 | TRBV12-3/TRBV12-4 | CASRSPGQGAGYTF
few | TRBJ1-1 | TRBV4-1 | CASSQDIDTEAFF
many | TRBJ2-1 | TRBV5-1 | CASSLRTGINEQFF
many | TRBJ1-1 | TRBV6-6 | CASSYQQGNTEAFF
. | TRBJ2-1 | TRBV12-3/TRBV12-4 | CASRSIRVGNEQFF
many | TRBJ1-5 | TRBV20-1 | CSATGADQPQHF
many | TRBJ2-4 | TRBV28 | CASSSRDKLLRAKNIQYF
many | TRBJ2-1 | TRBV27 | CASSSTSGNEQFF
few | TRBJ2-5 | TRBV10-3 | CAISWDRERDEQYF